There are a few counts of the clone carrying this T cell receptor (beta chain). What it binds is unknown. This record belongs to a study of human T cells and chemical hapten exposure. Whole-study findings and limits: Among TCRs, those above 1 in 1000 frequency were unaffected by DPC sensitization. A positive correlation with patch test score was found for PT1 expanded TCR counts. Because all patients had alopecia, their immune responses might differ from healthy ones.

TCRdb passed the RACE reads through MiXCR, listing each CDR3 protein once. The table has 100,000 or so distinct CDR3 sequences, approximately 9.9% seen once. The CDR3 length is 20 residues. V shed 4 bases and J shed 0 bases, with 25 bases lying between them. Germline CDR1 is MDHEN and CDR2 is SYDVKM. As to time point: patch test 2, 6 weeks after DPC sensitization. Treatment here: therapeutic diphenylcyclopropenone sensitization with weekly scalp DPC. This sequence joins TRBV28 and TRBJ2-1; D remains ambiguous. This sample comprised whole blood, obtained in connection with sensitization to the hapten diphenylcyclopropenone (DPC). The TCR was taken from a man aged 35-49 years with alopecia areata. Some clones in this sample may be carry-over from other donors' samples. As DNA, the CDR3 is TGTGCCAGCAGTTCGACCACTACCTCCCTCAGTTGGGTCTCCTACAATGAGCAGTTCTTC. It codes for CASSSTTTSLSWVSYNEQFF.